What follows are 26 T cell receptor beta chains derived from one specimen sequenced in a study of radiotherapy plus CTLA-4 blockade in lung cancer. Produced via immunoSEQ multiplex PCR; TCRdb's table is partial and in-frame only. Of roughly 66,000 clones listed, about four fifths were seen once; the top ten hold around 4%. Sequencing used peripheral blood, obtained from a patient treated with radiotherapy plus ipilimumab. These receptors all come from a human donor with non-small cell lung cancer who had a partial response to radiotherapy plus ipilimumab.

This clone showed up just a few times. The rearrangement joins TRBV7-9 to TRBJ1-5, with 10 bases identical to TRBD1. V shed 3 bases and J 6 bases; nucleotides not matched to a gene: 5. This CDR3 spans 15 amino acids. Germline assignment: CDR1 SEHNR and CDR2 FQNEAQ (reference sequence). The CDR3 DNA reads TGTGCCAGCAGCTTGGATGGACAGGGGGGTCAGCCCCAGCATTTT. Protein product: CASSLDGQGGQPQHF.

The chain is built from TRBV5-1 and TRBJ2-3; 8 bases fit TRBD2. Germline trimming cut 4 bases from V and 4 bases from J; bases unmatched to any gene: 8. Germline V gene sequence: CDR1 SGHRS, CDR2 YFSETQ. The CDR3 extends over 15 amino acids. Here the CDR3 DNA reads TGCGCCAGCAGCGCCCAGCGGGAGCGGTCAGATACGCAGTATTTT. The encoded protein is CASSAQRERSDTQYF. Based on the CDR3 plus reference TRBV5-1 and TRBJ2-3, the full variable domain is KAGVTQTPRYLIKTRGQQVTLSCSPISGHRSVSWYQQTPGQGLQFLFEYFSETQRNKGNFPGRFSGRQFSNSRSEMNVSTLELGDSALYLCASSAQRERSDTQYFGPGTRLTVL.

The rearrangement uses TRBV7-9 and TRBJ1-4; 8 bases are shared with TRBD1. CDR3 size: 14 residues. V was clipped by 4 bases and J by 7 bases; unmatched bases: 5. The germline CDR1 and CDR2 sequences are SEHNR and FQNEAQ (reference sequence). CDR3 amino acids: CASSSTGDGEKLFF. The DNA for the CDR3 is TGTGCCAGCAGCTCGACAGGGGATGGTGAAAAACTGTTTTTT.

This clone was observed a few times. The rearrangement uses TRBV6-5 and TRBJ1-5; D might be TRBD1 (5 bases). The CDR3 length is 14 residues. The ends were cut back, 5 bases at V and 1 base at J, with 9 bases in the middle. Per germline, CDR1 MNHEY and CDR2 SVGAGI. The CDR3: CASSRDRSNQPQHF. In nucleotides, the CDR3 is TGTGCCAGCAGTCGAGACAGAAGCAATCAGCCCCAGCATTTT.

CDR3 coding DNA: TGCAGCGGTTGGGACAGATGGGGACAGGGTCTCTACGAGCAGTACTTC. Protein product: CSGWDRWGQGLYEQYF. The chain recombines TRBV29-1 with TRBJ2-7, with TRBD1 matching over 9 bases. The CDR3 extends over 16 amino acids. CDR1 and CDR2 (germline): SQVTM, ANQGSEA. V lost 7 bases to trimming and J lost 3 bases; unmatched junction nucleotides: 16.

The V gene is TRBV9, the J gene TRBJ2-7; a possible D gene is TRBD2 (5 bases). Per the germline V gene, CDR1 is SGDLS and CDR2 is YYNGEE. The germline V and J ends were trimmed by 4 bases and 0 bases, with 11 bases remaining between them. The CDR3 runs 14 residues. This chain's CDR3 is CASSPTGNSYEQYF. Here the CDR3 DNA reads TGTGCCAGCAGCCCGACCGGGAACTCCTACGAGCAGTACTTC.

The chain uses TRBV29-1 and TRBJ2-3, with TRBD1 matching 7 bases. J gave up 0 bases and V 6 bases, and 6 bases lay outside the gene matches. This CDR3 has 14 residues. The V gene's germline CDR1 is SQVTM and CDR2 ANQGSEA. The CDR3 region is CSVPGTASTDTQYF. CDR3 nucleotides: TGCAGCGTGCCCGGGACAGCTAGCACAGATACGCAGTATTTT.

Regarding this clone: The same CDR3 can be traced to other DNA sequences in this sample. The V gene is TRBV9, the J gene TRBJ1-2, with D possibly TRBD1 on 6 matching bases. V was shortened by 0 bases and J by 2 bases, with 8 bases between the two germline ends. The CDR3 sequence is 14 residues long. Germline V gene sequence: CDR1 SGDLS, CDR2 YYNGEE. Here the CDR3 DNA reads TGTGCCAGCAGCGTAGGGCAGGGGAACTATGGCTACACCTTC. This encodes CASSVGQGNYGYTF. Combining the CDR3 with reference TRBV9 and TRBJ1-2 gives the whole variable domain DSGVTQTPKHLITATGQRVTLRCSPRSGDLSVYWYQQSLDQGLQFLIQYYNGEERAKGNILERFSAQQFPDLHSELNLSSLELGDSALYFCASSVGQGNYGYTFGSGTRLTVV.

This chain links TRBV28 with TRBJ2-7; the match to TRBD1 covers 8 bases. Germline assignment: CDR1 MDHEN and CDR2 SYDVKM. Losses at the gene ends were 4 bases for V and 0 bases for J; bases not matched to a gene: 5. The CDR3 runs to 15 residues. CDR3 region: CASSSGGDFSYEQYF. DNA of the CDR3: TGTGCCAGCAGTTCAGGGGGCGACTTCTCCTACGAGCAGTACTTC. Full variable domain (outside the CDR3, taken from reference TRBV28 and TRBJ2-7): DVKVTQSSRYLVKRTGEKVFLECVQDMDHENMFWYRQDPGLGLRLIYFSYDVKMKEKGDIPEGYSVSREKKERFSLILESASTNQTSMYLCASSSGGDFSYEQYFGPGTRLTVT.

CDR3 sequence reads: CSVLTGGTYEQYF. CDR3 DNA sequence: TGCAGCGTTCTGACAGGGGGCACCTACGAGCAGTACTTC. The chain links TRBV29-1 to TRBJ2-7, with 10 bases matching TRBD1. Germline V gene lookup returns CDR1 SQVTM and CDR2 ANQGSEA. V trimming: 5 bases; J trimming: 2 bases; junction bases outside the gene matches: 3. The CDR3 has 13 residues.

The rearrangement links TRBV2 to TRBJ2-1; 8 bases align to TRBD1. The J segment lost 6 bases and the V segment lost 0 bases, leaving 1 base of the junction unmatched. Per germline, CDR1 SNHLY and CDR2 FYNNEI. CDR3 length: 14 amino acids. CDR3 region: CASSEADRVNEQFF. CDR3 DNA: TGTGCCAGCAGTGAAGCGGACAGGGTCAATGAGCAGTTCTTC.

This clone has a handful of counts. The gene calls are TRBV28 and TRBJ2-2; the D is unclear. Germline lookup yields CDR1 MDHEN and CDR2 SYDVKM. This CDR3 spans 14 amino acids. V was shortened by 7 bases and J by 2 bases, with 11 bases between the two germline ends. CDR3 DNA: TGTGCCAGCAAACCGACTCTTAACACCGGGGAGCTGTTTTTT. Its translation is CASKPTLNTGELFF.

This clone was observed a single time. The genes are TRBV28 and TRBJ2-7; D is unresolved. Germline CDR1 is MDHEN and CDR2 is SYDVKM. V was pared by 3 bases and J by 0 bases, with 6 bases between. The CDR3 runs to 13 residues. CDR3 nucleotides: TGTGCCAGCAGTTTCCCGGGCTCCTACGAGCAGTACTTC. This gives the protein CASSFPGSYEQYF.

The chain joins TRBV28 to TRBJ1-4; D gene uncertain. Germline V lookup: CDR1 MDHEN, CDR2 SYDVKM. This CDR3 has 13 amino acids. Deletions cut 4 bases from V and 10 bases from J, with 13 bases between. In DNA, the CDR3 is TGTGCCAGCAGTTCCTCTCTGGCGGGAAAACTGTTTTTT. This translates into CASSSSLAGKLFF.

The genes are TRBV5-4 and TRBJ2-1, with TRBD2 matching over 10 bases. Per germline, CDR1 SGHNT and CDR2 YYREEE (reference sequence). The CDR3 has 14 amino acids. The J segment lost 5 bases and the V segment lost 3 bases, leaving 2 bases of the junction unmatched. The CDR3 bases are TGTGCCAGCAGCTCGGGGACTAGCGACAATGAGCAGTTCTTC. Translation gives CASSSGTSDNEQFF.

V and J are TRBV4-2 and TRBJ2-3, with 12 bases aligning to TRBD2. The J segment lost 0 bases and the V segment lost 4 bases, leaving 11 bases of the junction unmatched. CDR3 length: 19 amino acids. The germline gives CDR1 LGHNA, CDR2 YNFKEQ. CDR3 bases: TGTGCCAGCAGCCCAGGACTAGCGGGATCGGGGGCTAGCACAGATACGCAGTATTTT. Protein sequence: CASSPGLAGSGASTDTQYF.

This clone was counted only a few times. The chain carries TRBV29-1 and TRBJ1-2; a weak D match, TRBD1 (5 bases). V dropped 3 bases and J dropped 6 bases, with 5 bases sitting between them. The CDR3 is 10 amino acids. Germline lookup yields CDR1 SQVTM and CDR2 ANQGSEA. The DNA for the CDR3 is TGCAGCGTTGACAGGGATGGCTACACCTTC. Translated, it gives CSVDRDGYTF.

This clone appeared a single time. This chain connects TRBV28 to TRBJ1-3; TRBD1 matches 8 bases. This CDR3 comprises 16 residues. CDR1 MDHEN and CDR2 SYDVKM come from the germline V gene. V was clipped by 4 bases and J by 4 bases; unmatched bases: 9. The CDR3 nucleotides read TGTGCCAGCAGTTCAGGTGGGGCAGGGGGCGGAAACACCATATATTTT. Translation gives CASSSGGAGGGNTIYF.

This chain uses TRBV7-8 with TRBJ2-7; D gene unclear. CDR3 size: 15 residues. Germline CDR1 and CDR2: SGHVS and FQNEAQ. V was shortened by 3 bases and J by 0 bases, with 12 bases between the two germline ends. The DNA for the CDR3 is TGTGCCAGCAGCTTCCCCAACGGAGCCTCCTACGAGCAGTACTTC. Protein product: CASSFPNGASYEQYF. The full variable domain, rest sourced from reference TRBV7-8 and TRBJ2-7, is GAGVSQSPRYKVAKRGQDVALRCDPISGHVSLFWYQQALGQGPEFLTYFQNEAQLDKSGLPSDRFFAERPEGSVSTLKIQRTQQEDSAVYLCASSFPNGASYEQYFGPGTRLTVT.

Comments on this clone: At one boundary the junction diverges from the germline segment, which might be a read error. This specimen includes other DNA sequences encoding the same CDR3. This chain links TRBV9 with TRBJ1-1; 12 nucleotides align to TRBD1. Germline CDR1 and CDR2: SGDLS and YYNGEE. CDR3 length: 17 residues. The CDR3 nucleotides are TGTGCCAGCAGCAATCCGGGACAGGGGGCTAGGGGCACTGAGGCTTTCTTT. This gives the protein CASSNPGQGARGTEAFF.

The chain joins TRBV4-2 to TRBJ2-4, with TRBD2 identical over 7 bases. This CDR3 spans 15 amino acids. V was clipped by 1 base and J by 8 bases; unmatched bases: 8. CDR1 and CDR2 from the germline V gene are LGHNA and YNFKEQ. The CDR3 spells CASSQVGGSRDIQYF. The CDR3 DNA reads TGTGCCAGCAGCCAAGTCGGGGGGAGTAGGGACATTCAGTACTTC.

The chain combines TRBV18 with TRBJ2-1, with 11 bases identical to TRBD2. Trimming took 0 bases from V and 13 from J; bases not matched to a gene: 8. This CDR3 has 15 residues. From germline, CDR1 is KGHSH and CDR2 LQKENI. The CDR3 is CASSPPITSGRVQFF. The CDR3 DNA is TGTGCCAGCTCACCACCCATAACTAGCGGGAGAGTCCAGTTCTTC. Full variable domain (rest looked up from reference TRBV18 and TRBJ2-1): NAGVMQNPRHLVRRRGQEARLRCSPMKGHSHVYWYRQLPEEGLKFMVYLQKENIIDESGMPKERFSAEFPKEGPSILRIQQVVRGDSAAYFCASSPPITSGRVQFFGPGTRLTVL.

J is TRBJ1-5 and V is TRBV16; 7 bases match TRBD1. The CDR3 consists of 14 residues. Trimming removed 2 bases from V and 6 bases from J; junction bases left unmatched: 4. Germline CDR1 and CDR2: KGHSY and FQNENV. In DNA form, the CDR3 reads TGTGCCAGCAGCCAAGGAGGGGGCCCTCAGCCCCAGCATTTT. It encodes CASSQGGGPQPQHF.

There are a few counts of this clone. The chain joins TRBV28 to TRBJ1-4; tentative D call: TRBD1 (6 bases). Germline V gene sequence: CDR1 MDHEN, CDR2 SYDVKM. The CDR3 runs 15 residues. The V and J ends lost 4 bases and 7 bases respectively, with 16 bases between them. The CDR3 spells CASSSSGGLSEKLFF. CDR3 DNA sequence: TGTGCCAGCAGTTCGTCGGGGGGGCTAAGTGAAAAACTGTTTTTT.

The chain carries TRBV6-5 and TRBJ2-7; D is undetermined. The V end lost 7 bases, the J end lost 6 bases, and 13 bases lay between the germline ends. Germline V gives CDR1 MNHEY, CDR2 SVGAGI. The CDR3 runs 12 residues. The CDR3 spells CASTAPGGEQYF. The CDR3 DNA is TGTGCCAGCACCGCCCCGGGTGGCGAGCAGTACTTC.

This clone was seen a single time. In DNA form, the CDR3 reads TGTGCCAGTAGTCCCTATTCTCAGCCCCAGCATTTT. This codes for CASSPYSQPQHF. This chain uses TRBV19 with TRBJ1-5, with D uncertain. In germline, CDR1 is LNHDA, CDR2 SQIVND (reference sequence). V lost 5 bases and J 6 bases, leaving 8 bases between the germline ends. The CDR3 contains 12 residues.